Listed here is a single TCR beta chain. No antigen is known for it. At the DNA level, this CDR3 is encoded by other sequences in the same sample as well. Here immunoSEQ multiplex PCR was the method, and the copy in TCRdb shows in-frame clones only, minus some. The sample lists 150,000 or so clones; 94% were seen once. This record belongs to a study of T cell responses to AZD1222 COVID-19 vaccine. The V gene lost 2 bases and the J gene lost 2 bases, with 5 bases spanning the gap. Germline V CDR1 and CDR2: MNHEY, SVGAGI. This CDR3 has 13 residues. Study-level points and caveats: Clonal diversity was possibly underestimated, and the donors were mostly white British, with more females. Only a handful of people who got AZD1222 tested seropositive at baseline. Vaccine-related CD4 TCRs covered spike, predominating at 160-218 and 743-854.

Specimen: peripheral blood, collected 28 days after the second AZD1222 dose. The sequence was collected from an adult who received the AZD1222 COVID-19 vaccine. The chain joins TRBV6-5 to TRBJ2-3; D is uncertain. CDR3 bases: TGTGCCAGCAGTTACAGGGACACAGATACGCAGTATTTT. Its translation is CASSYRDTDTQYF.